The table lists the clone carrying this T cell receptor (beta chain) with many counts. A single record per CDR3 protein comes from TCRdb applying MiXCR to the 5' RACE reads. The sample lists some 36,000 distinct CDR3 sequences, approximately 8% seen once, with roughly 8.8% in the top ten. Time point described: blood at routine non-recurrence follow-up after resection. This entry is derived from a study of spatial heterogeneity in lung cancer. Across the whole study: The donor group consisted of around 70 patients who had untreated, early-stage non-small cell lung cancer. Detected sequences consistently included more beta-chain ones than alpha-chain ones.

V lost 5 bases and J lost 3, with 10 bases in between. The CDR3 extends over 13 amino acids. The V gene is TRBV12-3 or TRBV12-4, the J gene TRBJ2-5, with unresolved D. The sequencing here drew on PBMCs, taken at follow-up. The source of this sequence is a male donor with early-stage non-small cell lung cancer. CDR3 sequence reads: CASSPVNEETQYF. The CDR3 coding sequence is TGTGCCAGCAGTCCTGTGAATGAAGAGACCCAGTACTTC.